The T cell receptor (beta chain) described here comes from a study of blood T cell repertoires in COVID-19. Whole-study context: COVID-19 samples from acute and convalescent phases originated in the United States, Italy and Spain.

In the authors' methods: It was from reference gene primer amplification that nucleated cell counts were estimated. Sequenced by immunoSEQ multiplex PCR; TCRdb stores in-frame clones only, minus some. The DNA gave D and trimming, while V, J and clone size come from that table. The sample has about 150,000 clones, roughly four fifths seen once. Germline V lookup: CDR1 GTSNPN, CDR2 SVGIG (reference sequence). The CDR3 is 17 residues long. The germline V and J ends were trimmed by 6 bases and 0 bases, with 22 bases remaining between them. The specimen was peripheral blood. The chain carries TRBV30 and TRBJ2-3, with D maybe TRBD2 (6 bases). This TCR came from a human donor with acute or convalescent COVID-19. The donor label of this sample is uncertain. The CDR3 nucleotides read TGTGCCTGTTCGGGACTTAGCCCCTGGGGGAGCACAGATACGCAGTATTTT. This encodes CACSGLSPWGSTDTQYF. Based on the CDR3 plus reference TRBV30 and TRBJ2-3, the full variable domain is SQTIHQWPATLVQPVGSPLSLECTVEGTSNPNLYWYRQAAGRGLQLLFYSVGIGQISSEVPQNLSASRPQDRQFILSSKKLLLSDSGFYLCACSGLSPWGSTDTQYFGPGTRLTVL.